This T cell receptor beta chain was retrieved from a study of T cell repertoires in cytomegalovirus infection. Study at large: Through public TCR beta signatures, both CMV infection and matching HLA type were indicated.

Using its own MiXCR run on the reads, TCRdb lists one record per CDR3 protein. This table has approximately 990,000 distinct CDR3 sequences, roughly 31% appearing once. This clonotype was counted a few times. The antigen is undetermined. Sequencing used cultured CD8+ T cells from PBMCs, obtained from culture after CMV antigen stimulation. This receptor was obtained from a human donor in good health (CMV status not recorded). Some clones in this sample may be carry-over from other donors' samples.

The CDR3 DNA sequence: TGTGCCAGCAACCTGATGGGGCAAGGTGGCTACACCTTC. This gives the protein CASNLMGQGGYTF. The chain is built from TRBV6-6 and TRBJ1-2; tentatively, D is TRBD1 (5 bases). Trimming took off 7 bases at V and 7 bases at J, with 16 bases between the two ends. Germline V gene lookup returns CDR1 MNHNY and CDR2 SVGAGI (reference sequence). The CDR3 has 13 residues.